This T cell receptor (beta chain) appears in the sequencing data of a study of T cells in Graves' hyperthyroidism and ophthalmopathy (dated by TCRdb to about 2019). Regarding the research as a whole: Peripheral blood was collected at initial diagnosis, before any treatment. To identify TCR V-J signatures that set the groups apart, the researchers used a discovery cohort of about a hundred patients, made up of approximately 43 with Graves' ophthalmopathy and 57 with stable Graves' hyperthyroidism. Whether ophthalmopathy could be predicted prospectively was tested in an independent validation cohort made up of roughly 19 hyperthyroidism patients plus 17 patients who later progressed to ophthalmopathy. The 100 discovery patients were randomly divided into training and test sets at a 7:3 ratio. In addition, the study compared T-cell repertoires in thyroid tissue and in blood from five or six Graves' hyperthyroidism patients. After blood sampling, hyperthyroidism patients were treated with methimazole at a starting dose of 30 mg daily, and ophthalmopathy patients were treated with high-dose intravenous methylprednisolone. TCR Vbeta CDR3 sequencing of 120 to 150 peripheral blood samples (roughly 43 ophthalmopathy, 70 to 85 hyperthyroidism and approximately 17 progressor patients) is reported in the paper. General findings and caveats noted by the study authors: Sample size was not statistically predetermined, and blinding of investigators to group allocation was not performed. Ophthalmopathy was separated from stable hyperthyroidism by a 13 V-J signature model, with just over 85% sensitivity and approximately 81% specificity obtained in cross-validation and 80%/75% obtained in testing. Blood samples also contained most of the expanded thyroid clonotypes (frequency above 0.001), which suggests that blood repertoires may reflect thyroid immune responses. In validation, the model predicted progression to ophthalmopathy a median of roughly 6.5 months before onset, with approximately 70% sensitivity and 72.22% specificity.

The TCR beta CDR3 regions were amplified from the RNA transcripts. The first round of RT-PCR for the TCR CDR3 was performed with the HTBI primer set and the Qiagen OneStep RT-PCR kit. Libraries were constructed in a second round of multiplex PCR, after which size selection and purification were carried out. Sequencing of the libraries was done on an Illumina HiSeq2000 using paired-end 100 bp reads. Per the authors' processing: Raw data were processed with SOAPnuke, discarding reads with adapters, uncalled bases, mean Phred below 15, or no exact constant-primer or identifier match. COPE v1.2.5 was used to merge high-quality paired reads, and clonotypes were defined as unique nucleotide sequences. Clonotypes were aligned to IMGT TRBV, TRBD and TRBJ reference segments using MiTCR v1.1. Analysis was restricted to V-J combinations with a frequency above 0.0001, which covered over 98% of repertoires. A TCS score was defined as the ratio between F50 (clonal expansion) and ExV (chaos), using BLOSUM62-based TCRdist between CDR3 peptides within each V-J. Welch's t-statistics and random forest reduced fewer than 550 V-J features to under 15, which were used in a naive Bayes classifier (R e1071). TCRdb itself trimmed the public reads at Q25 with fastp, ran MiXCR and retained productive beta chains. Rows are unified per CDR3 protein, each entry keeping the most common DNA and genes. These V and J calls are TCRdb output, not the study's own analysis. The sample table contains some 350,000 distinct CDR3 sequences; only one count was recorded for 13% to 15% of them. Under 25% of the sample belongs to the ten largest clones.

Moderately to severely active disease, a Clinical Activity Score of at least 3, a NOSPECS grade of at least 4, and a duration under 3 months were present in ophthalmopathy patients. Any patient with an uncontrolled infection, another autoimmune disease, pregnancy or lactation was excluded. Diagnoses relied on clinical symptoms, serum thyroxine and TRAb, thyroid ultrasound and orbital computed tomography. Ficoll-Paque density gradient centrifugation was used to isolate PBMCs from around 9.1 ml of fresh peripheral blood. Total RNA was extracted with Trizol reagent, and quality was checked on an Agilent 2100 Bioanalyzer. Of note for this clonotype: The antigen it recognizes is unknown. No per-base quality is available; no much larger clone lies one base away.

The receptor was derived from a woman aged 55 to 70 with Graves' ophthalmopathy. What was sequenced was blood.

The sequenced DNA: TGTGCCAGCAGCCACAGCGCGGGGCACGAGCAGTACTTC. This is translated as CASSHSAGHEQYF. The chain employs TRBV7-3 and TRBJ2-7, with TRBD2 tentatively as D gene (6 bases match). From its cysteine to its phenylalanine, the CDR3 spans 13 amino acids. The kept DNA is CDR3 alone, 39 bases in frame from the first base. V is reduced by 5 bases and J by 5 bases, leaving a spacing of 13 bases between them. Based on the germline V gene, the CDR1 and CDR2 sequences are SGHTA and FQGTGA.